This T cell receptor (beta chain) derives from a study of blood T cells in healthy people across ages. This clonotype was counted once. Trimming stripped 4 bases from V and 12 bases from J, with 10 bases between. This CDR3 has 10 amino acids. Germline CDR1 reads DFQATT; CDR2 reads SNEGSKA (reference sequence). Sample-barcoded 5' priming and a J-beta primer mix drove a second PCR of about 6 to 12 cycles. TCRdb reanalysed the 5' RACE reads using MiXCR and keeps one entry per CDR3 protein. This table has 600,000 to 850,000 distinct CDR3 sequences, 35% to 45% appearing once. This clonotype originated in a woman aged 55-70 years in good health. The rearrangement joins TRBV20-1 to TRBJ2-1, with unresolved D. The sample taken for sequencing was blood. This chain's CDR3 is CSAKTRGQFF. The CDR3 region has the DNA TGCAGTGCTAAAACGCGAGGGCAGTTCTTC.